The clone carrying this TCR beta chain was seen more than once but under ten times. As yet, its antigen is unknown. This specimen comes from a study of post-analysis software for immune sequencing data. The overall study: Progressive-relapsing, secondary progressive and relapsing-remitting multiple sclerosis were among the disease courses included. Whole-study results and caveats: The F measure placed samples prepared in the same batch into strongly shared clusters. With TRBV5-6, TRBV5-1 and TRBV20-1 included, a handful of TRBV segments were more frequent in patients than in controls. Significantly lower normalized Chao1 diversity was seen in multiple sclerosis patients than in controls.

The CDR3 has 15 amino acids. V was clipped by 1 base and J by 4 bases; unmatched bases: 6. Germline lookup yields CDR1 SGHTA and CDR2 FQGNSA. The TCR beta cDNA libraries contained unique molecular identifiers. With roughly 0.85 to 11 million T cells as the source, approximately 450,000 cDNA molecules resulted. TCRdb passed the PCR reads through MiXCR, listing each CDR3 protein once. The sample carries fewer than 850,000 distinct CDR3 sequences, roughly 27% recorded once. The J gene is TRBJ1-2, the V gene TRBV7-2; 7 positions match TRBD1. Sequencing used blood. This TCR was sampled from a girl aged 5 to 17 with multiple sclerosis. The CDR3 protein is CASSLEGGQPYGYTF. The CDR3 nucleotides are TGTGCCAGCAGCTTAGAGGGGGGACAGCCCTATGGCTACACCTTC. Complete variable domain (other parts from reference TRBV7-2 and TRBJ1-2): GAGVSQSPSNKVTEKGKDVELRCDPISGHTALYWYRQSLGQGLEFLIYFQGNSAPDKSGLPSDRFSAERTGGSVSTLTIQRTQQEDSAVYLCASSLEGGQPYGYTFGSGTRLTVV.